This T cell receptor beta chain comes out of a study of blood T cell repertoires in COVID-19. At the level of the study: The origin of the acute and convalescent COVID-19 samples was the United States, Italy and Spain. PBMCs, B-cell-depleted T cells, or T cells were the source of the cDNA or gDNA that made up the material.

The CDR3 spans 14 residues. Between the trimmed V and J ends, which lost 1 base and 5 bases, there was a span of 8 bases. The germline CDR1 and CDR2 sequences are LGHNT and FRNRAP. Data came from immunoSEQ multiplex PCR; TCRdb stores just in-frame clones and leaves some out. The sample consists of some 220,000 clones, 80% to 85% of them appearing once. The sequencing input was peripheral blood. The TCR originated in a woman aged 55-75 years who had recovered from COVID-19. The rearrangement links TRBV12-5 to TRBJ2-2; D is uncertain. CDR3 DNA: TGTGCTAGTGGTTTGGAGGCGGCGACCGGGGAGCTGTTTTTT. Translated, it gives CASGLEAATGELFF.